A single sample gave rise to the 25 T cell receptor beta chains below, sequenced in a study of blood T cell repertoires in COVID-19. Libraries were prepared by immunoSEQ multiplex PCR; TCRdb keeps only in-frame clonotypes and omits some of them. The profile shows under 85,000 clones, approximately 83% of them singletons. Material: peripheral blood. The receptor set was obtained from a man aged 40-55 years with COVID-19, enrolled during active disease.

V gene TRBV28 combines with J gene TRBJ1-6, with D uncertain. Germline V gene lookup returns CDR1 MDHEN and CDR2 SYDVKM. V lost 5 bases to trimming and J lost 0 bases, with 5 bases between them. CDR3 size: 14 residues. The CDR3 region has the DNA TGTGCCAGCAGTCCTAGCTCCTATAATTCACCCCTCCACTTT. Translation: CASSPSSYNSPLHF. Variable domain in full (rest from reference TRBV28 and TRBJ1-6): DVKVTQSSRYLVKRTGEKVFLECVQDMDHENMFWYRQDPGLGLRLIYFSYDVKMKEKGDIPEGYSVSREKKERFSLILESASTNQTSMYLCASSPSSYNSPLHFGNGTRLTVT.

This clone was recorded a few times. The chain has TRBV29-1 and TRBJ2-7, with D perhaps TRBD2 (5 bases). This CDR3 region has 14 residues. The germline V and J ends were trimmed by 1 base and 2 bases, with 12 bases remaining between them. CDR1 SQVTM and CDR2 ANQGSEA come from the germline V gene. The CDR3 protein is CSVEGGSATYEQYF. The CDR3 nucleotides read TGCAGCGTTGAAGGAGGGAGCGCTACCTACGAGCAGTACTTC.

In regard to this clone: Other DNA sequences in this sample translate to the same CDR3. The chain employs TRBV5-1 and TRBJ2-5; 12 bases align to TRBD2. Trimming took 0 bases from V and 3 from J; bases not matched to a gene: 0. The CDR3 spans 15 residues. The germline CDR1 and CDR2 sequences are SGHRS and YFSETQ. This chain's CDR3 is CASSLGTSGEETQYF. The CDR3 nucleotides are TGCGCCAGCAGCTTGGGGACTAGCGGGGAAGAGACCCAGTACTTC. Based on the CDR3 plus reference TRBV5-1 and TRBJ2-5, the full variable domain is KAGVTQTPRYLIKTRGQQVTLSCSPISGHRSVSWYQQTPGQGLQFLFEYFSETQRNKGNFPGRFSGRQFSNSRSEMNVSTLELGDSALYLCASSLGTSGEETQYFGPGTRLLVL.

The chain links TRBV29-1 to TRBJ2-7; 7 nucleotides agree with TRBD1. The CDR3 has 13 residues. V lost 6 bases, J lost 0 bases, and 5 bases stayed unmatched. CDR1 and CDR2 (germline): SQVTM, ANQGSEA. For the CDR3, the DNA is TGCAGCGTCTGTGACAGGGCCTCCTACGAGCAGTACTTC. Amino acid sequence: CSVCDRASYEQYF.

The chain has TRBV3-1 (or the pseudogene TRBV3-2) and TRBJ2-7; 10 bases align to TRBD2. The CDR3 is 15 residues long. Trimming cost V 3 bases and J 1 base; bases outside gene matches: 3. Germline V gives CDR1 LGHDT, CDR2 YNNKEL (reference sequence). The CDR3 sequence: CASSQASGGSYEQYF. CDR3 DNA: TGTGCCAGCAGCCAGGCTAGCGGGGGATCCTACGAGCAGTACTTC.

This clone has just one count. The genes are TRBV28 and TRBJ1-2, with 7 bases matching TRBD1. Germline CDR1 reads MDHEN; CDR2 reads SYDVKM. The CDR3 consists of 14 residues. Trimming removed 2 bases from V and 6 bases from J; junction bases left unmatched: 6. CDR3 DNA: TGTGCCAGCAGTTTACCTGACAGGGTACATGGCTACACCTTC. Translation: CASSLPDRVHGYTF.

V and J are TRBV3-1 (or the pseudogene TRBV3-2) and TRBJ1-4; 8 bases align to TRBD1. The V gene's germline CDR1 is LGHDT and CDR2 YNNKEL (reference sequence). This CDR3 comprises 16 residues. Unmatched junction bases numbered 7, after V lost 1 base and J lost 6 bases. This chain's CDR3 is CASSQGVGQVYEKLFF. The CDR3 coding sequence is TGTGCCAGCAGCCAAGGGGTGGGACAGGTTTATGAAAAACTGTTTTTT.

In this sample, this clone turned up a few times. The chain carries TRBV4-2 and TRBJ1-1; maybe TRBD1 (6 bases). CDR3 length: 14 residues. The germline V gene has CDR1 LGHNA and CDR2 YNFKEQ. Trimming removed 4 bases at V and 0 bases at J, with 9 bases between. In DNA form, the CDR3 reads TGTGCCAGCAGCCGCGGGGGCATGAACACTGAAGCTTTCTTT. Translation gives CASSRGGMNTEAFF.

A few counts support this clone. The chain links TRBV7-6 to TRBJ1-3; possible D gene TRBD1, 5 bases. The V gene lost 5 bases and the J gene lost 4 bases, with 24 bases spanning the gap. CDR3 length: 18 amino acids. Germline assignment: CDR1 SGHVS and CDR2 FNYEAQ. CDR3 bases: TGTGCCAGCAGCCTAGGGGTTTATCGGAGGGGCAGAGGAAACACCATATATTTT. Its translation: CASSLGVYRRGRGNTIYF.

CDR3 sequence: CASSLDRGGGNQPQHF. DNA for the CDR3: TGTGCCAGCAGTTTAGACAGAGGGGGAGGCAATCAGCCCCAGCATTTT. This chain uses TRBV27 with TRBJ1-5; D might be TRBD1 (6 bases). From germline, CDR1 is MNHEY and CDR2 SMNVEV (reference sequence). There are 16 residues in the CDR3. V was shortened by 2 bases and J by 2 bases, with 13 bases between the two germline ends.

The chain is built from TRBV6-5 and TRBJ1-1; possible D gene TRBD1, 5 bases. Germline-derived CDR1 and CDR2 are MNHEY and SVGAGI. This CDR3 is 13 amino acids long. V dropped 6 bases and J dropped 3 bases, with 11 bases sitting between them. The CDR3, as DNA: TGTGCCAGCAGCCTTGGGGGGGACACTGAAGCTTTCTTT. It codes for CASSLGGDTEAFF.

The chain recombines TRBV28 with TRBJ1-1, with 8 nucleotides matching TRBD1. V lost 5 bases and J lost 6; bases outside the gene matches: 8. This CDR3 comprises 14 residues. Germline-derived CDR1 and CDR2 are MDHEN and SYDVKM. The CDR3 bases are TGTGCCAGCAGTAGCCGGGGACAGGCGGCTGAAGCTTTCTTT. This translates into CASSSRGQAAEAFF.

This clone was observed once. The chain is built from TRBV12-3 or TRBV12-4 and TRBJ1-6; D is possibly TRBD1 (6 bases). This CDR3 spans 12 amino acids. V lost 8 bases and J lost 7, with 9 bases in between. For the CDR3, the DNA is TGTGCCAGCCGGGACACGAATTCACCCCTCCACTTT. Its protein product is CASRDTNSPLHF.

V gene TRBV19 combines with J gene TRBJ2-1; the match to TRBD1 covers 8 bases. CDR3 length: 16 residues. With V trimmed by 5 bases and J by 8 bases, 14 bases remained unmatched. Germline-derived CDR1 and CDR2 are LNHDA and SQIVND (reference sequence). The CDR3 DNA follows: TGTGCCAGTAGTCCACTCGGCAGGGGGCGCGGCGATGAGCAGTTCTTC. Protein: CASSPLGRGRGDEQFF.

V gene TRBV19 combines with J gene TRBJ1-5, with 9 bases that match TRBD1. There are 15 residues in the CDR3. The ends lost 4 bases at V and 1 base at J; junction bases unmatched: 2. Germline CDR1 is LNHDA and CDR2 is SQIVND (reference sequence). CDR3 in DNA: TGTGCCAGTAGTAACAGGGGGCTGAGCAATCAGCCCCAGCATTTT. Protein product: CASSNRGLSNQPQHF. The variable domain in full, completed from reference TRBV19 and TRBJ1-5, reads DGGITQSPKYLFRKEGQNVTLSCEQNLNHDAMYWYRQDPGQGLRLIYYSQIVNDFQKGDIAEGYSVSREKKESFPLTVTSAQKNPTAFYLCASSNRGLSNQPQHFGDGTRLSIL.

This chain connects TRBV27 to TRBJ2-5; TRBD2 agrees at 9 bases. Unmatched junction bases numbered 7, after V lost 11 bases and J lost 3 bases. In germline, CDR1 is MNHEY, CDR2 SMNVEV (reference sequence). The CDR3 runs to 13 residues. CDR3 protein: CASRASGEETQYF. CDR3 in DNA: TGTGCCTCCAGGGCTAGCGGGGAAGAGACCCAGTACTTC.

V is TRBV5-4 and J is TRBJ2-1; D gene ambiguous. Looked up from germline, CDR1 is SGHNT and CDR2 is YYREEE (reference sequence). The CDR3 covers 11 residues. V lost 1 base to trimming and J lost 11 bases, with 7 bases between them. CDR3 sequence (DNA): TGTGCCAGCAGCTTGCAGGAAAAGCAGTTCTTC. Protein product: CASSLQEKQFF.

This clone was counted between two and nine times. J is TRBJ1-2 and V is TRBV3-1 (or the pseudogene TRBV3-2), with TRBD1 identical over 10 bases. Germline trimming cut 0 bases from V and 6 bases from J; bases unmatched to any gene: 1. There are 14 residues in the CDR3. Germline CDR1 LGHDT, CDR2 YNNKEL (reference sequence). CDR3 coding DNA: TGTGCCAGCAGCCAAGACGGACAGGGGGATGGCTACACCTTC. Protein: CASSQDGQGDGYTF.

The CDR3 coding sequence is TGTGCCAGCGGAGTTTCCGGGTCTACCTCCCTCCGGCGCACAGATACGCAGTATTTT. Translating gives CASGVSGSTSLRRTDTQYF. V usage is TRBV2 and J usage is TRBJ2-3; D not certain. CDR3 length: 19 amino acids. Germline V gives CDR1 SNHLY, CDR2 FYNNEI. V was cut by 8 bases and J by 1 base, with 28 bases left in between.

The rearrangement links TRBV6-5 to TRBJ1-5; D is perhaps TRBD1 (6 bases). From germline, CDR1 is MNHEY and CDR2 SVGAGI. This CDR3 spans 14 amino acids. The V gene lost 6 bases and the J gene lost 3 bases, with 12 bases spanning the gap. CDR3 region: CASRAQGSNQPQHF. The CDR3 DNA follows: TGTGCCAGCAGAGCACAGGGTTCCAATCAGCCCCAGCATTTT.

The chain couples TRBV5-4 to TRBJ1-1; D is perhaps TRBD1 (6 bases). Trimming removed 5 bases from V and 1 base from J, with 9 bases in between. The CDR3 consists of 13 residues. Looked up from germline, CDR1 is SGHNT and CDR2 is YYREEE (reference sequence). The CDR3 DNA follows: TGTGCCAGCAGTCGGACAGCGAACACTGAAGCTTTCTTT. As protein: CASSRTANTEAFF.

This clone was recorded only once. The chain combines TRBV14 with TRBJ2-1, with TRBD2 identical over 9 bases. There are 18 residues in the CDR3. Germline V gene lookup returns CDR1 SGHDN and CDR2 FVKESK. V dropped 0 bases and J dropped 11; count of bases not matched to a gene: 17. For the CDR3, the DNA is TGTGCCAGCAGCCAAGAAGGTCCAGCGGGGGGCCGCCGGGCTCAGCAGTTCTTC. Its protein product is CASSQEGPAGGRRAQQFF.

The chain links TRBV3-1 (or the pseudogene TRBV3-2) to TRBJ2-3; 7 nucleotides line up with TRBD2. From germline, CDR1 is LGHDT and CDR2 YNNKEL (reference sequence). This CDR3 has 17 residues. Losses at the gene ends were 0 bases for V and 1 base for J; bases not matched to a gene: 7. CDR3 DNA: TGTGCCAGCAGCCAAGATACGATGGGGGGGGGCACAGATACGCAGTATTTT. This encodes CASSQDTMGGGTDTQYF.

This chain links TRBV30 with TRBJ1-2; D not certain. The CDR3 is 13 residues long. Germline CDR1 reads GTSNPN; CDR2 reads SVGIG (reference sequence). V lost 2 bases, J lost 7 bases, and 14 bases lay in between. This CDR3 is CAWSPRGNGGYTF. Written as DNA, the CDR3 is TGTGCCTGGAGTCCCCGGGGTAACGGTGGCTACACCTTC.

The CDR3 DNA is TGTGCCAGCAGTTACCCGCTGGTAGCGGGGGCCTTGAGCTCCTACAATGAGCAGTTCTTC. Protein product: CASSYPLVAGALSSYNEQFF. The gene calls are TRBV6-2 or TRBV6-3 and TRBJ2-1; TRBD2 aligns across 9 bases. J gave up 0 bases and V 2 bases, and 14 bases lay outside the gene matches. The CDR3 has 20 amino acids. Germline CDR1 reads MNHEY; CDR2 reads SVGEGT.